Presented here are 11 T cell receptor beta chains from one specimen sequenced in a study of intratumoral heterogeneity in liver cancer. Multiple geographically separated regions of the hepatocellular carcinoma nodule were sampled separately. The assay was immunoSEQ multiplex PCR, and TCRdb's table has in-frame clones only and misses some. The sample shows under 6,500 clones, 60% to 75% of them seen only once. The material sequenced was tumor tissue, taken before any cancer treatment. These receptors came from a woman in her 70s with hepatocellular carcinoma.

The chain is built from TRBV18 and TRBJ1-1, with 7 bases fitting TRBD1. The V and J ends lost 4 bases and 2 bases, in that order; junction bases with no gene match: 1. The germline V gene has CDR1 KGHSH and CDR2 LQKENI. The CDR3 consists of 13 residues. The CDR3 nucleotides are TGTGCCAGCTCACGGGACAGAAACACTGAAGCTTTCTTT. It encodes CASSRDRNTEAFF.

The rearrangement uses TRBV5-4 and TRBJ1-1, with 8 bases that match TRBD1. Germline values: CDR1 SGHNT, CDR2 YYREEE (reference sequence). The CDR3 is 15 residues long. V gave up 4 bases and J gave up 3 bases; unmatched junction bases: 8. CDR3 residues: CASSPGQGRYTEAFF. The CDR3 DNA reads TGTGCCAGCAGCCCCGGACAGGGTCGGTACACTGAAGCTTTCTTT.

The rearrangement joins TRBV7-8 to TRBJ2-3, with no clear D. This CDR3 has 15 amino acids. V lost 2 bases to trimming and J lost 3 bases, with 12 bases between them. Germline V gene lookup returns CDR1 SGHVS and CDR2 FQNEAQ. The CDR3 loop is CASSLRALVTDTQYF. The CDR3 nucleotides read TGTGCCAGCAGCTTAAGAGCCTTGGTTACAGATACGCAGTATTTT.

The V gene is TRBV5-1, the J gene TRBJ2-1; 9 nucleotides agree with TRBD2. The length of the CDR3 is 18 residues. Trimming removed 2 bases from V and 7 bases from J; junction bases left unmatched: 16. Per germline, CDR1 SGHRS and CDR2 YFSETQ. CDR3 sequence: CASSFGGRADSLVNEQFF. The CDR3 coding sequence is TGCGCCAGCAGCTTCGGCGGGAGGGCCGACTCCTTGGTGAATGAGCAGTTCTTC.

This clone appeared once. J is TRBJ2-3 and V is TRBV7-2; D is undetermined. CDR3 length: 13 residues. The V gene lost 5 bases and the J gene lost 1 base, with 7 bases spanning the gap. Germline assignment: CDR1 SGHTA and CDR2 FQGNSA. The chain's CDR3 is CASSPDRTDTQYF. The CDR3 DNA is TGTGCCAGCAGCCCTGACCGCACAGATACGCAGTATTTT.

A single count supports this clone. The rearrangement uses TRBV5-3 and TRBJ2-1; 9 nucleotides align to TRBD2. TRBV5-3 is sorted into the ORF group, with uncertain function. The ends lost 9 bases at V and 2 bases at J; junction bases unmatched: 15. The CDR3 runs 17 residues. This CDR3 reads CATNLSGSIFPYNEQFF. In DNA, the CDR3 is TGTGCCACCAACCTTAGCGGGAGTATTTTCCCCTACAATGAGCAGTTCTTC.

The V gene is TRBV5-1, the J gene TRBJ2-1; perhaps TRBD2 as D (5 bases). CDR3 length: 13 residues. Germline CDR1 is SGHRS and CDR2 is YFSETQ. Trimming took 4 bases from V and 7 from J, leaving 12 bases between them. Here the CDR3 reads CASSGAGLNEQFF. The CDR3 nucleotides read TGCGCCAGCAGCGGAGCAGGACTGAATGAGCAGTTCTTC.

This clone showed up just a few times. This rearrangement joins TRBV9 to TRBJ2-7, with 7 positions matching TRBD2. CDR3 length: 14 residues. V dropped 0 bases and J dropped 4; count of bases not matched to a gene: 4. CDR1 and CDR2 from the germline V gene are SGDLS and YYNGEE. In DNA form, the CDR3 reads TGTGCCAGCAGCGTAGGAGGGGAGGGGTACGAGCAGTACTTC. Translating gives CASSVGGEGYEQYF.

The rearrangement links TRBV7-9 to TRBJ2-7; D remains ambiguous. Germline V gives CDR1 SEHNR, CDR2 FQNEAQ (reference sequence). The CDR3 sequence is 12 residues long. The ends were cut back, 5 bases at V and 3 bases at J, with 8 bases in the middle. CDR3 loop: CASSQDGYEQYF. The CDR3 DNA reads TGTGCCAGCAGCCAGGACGGCTACGAGCAGTACTTC.

This sequence joins TRBV9 and TRBJ1-1; 7 bases line up with TRBD1. The CDR3 runs 13 residues. J lost 5 bases, V lost 7 bases, and 8 bases had no gene match. Germline lookup yields CDR1 SGDLS and CDR2 YYNGEE. The CDR3 nucleotides read TGTGCCAGCCCCGGCACAGGGGATACTGAAGCTTTCTTT. It specifies CASPGTGDTEAFF.

This chain connects TRBV12-3 or TRBV12-4 to TRBJ1-2, with D possibly matching TRBD1 (6 bases). This CDR3 spans 13 amino acids. V lost 5 bases to trimming and J lost 3 bases, with 10 bases between them. CDR3 coding DNA: TGTGCCAGCAGTCAGGGGCTCTACTATGGCTACACCTTC. This encodes CASSQGLYYGYTF.